The rows below give T cell receptor beta chains drawn from one sample of a study of human T cells and chemical hapten exposure. One entry per CDR3 protein, called by TCRdb with MiXCR from the RACE reads. The sample includes some 400,000 distinct CDR3 sequences, approximately 5% of them seen just once. The input for sequencing was whole blood, taken in connection with sensitization to the hapten diphenylcyclopropenone (DPC). These receptors were collected from a woman between 50 and 59 years old with alopecia areata. Some clones in this sample may be carry-over from other donors' samples. The CDR3 runs from the conserved cysteine through the conserved F or W. A D gene is named only where the DNA matches it firmly. Expanded clones are given a class, and other clones once, few, many or no size at all.

clone size,D gene,CDR3 length,V gene,J gene,CDR3 DNA,CDR3 protein
few,-,14,TRBV5-8,TRBJ1-1,TGTGCCAGCAGCTTGACAAGCAGGGGCACTGAAGCTTTCTTT,CASSLTSRGTEAFF
many,-,10,TRBV2,TRBJ2-7,TGTGCCAGCAGTCGAGCCGAGCAGTACTTC,CASSRAEQYF
few,TRBD1,19,TRBV5-1,TRBJ1-2,TGCGCCAGCAGCTTCACTGGGAGCAGGGGGCGATTACGTAACTATGGCTACACCTTC,CASSFTGSRGRLRNYGYTF
many,-,11,TRBV29-1,TRBJ2-3,TGCAGCGTTGCTCAGGGCGATACGCAGTATTTT,CSVAQGDTQYF
many,-,14,TRBV28,TRBJ1-1,TGTGCCAGCAGTTTGGACGGGGGGCGGACTGAAGCTTTCTTT,CASSLDGGRTEAFF
-,-,16,TRBV4-3,TRBJ2-7,TGCGCCAGCAGCCAAGATTCGAGGGGTCCCCTCGACGAGCAGTACTTC,CASSQDSRGPLDEQYF
few,-,12,TRBV6-2/TRBV6-3,TRBJ1-1,TGTGCCAGCAGTCGCCCGGTGGCTGAAGCTTTCTTT,CASSRPVAEAFF
many,-,13,TRBV4-2,TRBJ1-1,TGTGCCAGCAGCCGGGGGTTGGAGCCTGAAGCTTTCTTT,CASSRGLEPEAFF
many,TRBD2,11,TRBV29-1,TRBJ2-3,TGCAGTTCCGGGGGGATAGATACGCAGTATTTT,CSSGGIDTQYF
many,TRBD1,15,TRBV4-3,TRBJ1-2,TGCGCCAGCAGCCAACCGGGACAGGGTCTCTCGGGCTACACCTTC,CASSQPGQGLSGYTF
few,-,10,TRBV28,TRBJ2-1,TGTGCCGTCGGGGGTCCTGAGCAGTTCTTC,CAVGGPEQFF
many,TRBD2,15,TRBV5-4,TRBJ2-2,TGTGCCAGCAGCTTTACTAGCGGGGGGGCCAAGGAGCTGTTTTTT,CASSFTSGGAKELFF
many,-,14,TRBV12-3/TRBV12-4,TRBJ1-4,TGTGCCAGCAGCCATCAGAGGAGGGAGGAAAAACTGTTTTTT,CASSHQRREEKLFF
-,-,11,TRBV6-2/TRBV6-3,TRBJ1-1,TGTGCCAGCAGTTATTCCGTGGAAGCTTTCTTT,CASSYSVEAFF
-,TRBD2,18,TRBV13,TRBJ2-5,TGTGCCAGCAGCTTAGCTTCATTCCAGCGGGGGGAACAAGACACCCAGTACTTC,CASSLASFQRGEQDTQYF
many,TRBD2,16,TRBV2,TRBJ2-3,TGTGCCAGCAGTCGGACTAGCGGGGGCCCCACAGATACGCAGTATTTT,CASSRTSGGPTDTQYF
many,-,14,TRBV7-9,TRBJ1-1,TGTGCCAGCAGCTCCAAGACAGGCCACACTGAAGCTTTCTTT,CASSSKTGHTEAFF
many,-,15,TRBV20-1,TRBJ1-6,TGCAGTGCTAGAAAGTCAGGACAGAATAATTCACCCCTCCACTTT,CSARKSGQNNSPLHF
-,TRBD2,15,TRBV7-9,TRBJ2-1,TGTGCCAGCAGGTCCGGGACTAGCGCCCCCAATGAGCAGTTCTTC,CASRSGTSAPNEQFF
many,-,16,TRBV7-3,TRBJ1-1,TGTGCCAGCAGCTTAACTTTCGACTCGGGGAGCACTGAAGCTTTCTTT,CASSLTFDSGSTEAFF
many,TRBD1,14,TRBV4-3,TRBJ2-7,TGCGCCAGCAGTCCCGGACAGGGGGAGTACGAGCAGTACTTC,CASSPGQGEYEQYF
-,-,11,TRBV7-9,TRBJ1-1,TGTGCCAGCAGCCTTACAGTTGAAGCTTTCTTT,CASSLTVEAFF
many,-,15,TRBV5-5,TRBJ2-3,TGTGCCAGCAGCTACCGCCGGGGTCAGTCAGATACGCAGTATTTT,CASSYRRGQSDTQYF
few,TRBD2,15,TRBV3-1,TRBJ2-3,TGTGCCAGCAGCCAAGAACTAGCGGTGAGGGATACGCAGTATTTT,CASSQELAVRDTQYF
few,TRBD1,14,TRBV7-8,TRBJ1-1,TGTGCCAGCAGTTCCGGGACAGTAGCCCAAGAGGCTTTCTTT,CASSSGTVAQEAFF
many,-,16,TRBV3-1,TRBJ2-3,TGTGCCAGCAGCCCAGTGATCGGGGAGAGCACAGATACGCAGTATTTT,CASSPVIGESTDTQYF
many,-,15,TRBV4-2,TRBJ2-3,TGTGCCAGCAGCCCACTAGCCGGGAGAGGGGATACGCAGTATTTT,CASSPLAGRGDTQYF
many,TRBD2,17,TRBV27,TRBJ2-3,TGTGCCAGCAGTCCTTTTTTTGGACTAGCGGGCACAGATACGCAGTATTTT,CASSPFFGLAGTDTQYF
-,-,13,TRBV20-1,TRBJ2-3,TGCAGTGCTAGAAGGGGAGGCGAGGATACGCAGTATTTT,CSARRGGEDTQYF
many,TRBD1,13,TRBV12-3/TRBV12-4,TRBJ2-4,TGTGCCAGCAGGCAAACAGGGGTGAACATTCAGTACTTC,CASRQTGVNIQYF
few,-,13,TRBV7-6,TRBJ2-5,TGTGCCAGCAGCCCCGACTGGAGTGGGGCCCAGTACTTC,CASSPDWSGAQYF
many,-,11,TRBV10-3,TRBJ2-7,TGTGCCATCAGTGCGTCGTACGAGCAGTACTTC,CAISASYEQYF
many,-,14,TRBV11-2,TRBJ2-3,TGTGCCAGCAGCTTAGTCCCAGACACAGATACGCAGTATTTT,CASSLVPDTDTQYF
many,TRBD2,15,TRBV20-1,TRBJ2-7,TGCAGTGCTAGAGCTCTTGGCGGGAGCTCCTACGAGCAGTACTTC,CSARALGGSSYEQYF
-,-,15,TRBV13,TRBJ1-3,TGTGCCAGCAGCTTAGGCCAAACAGCTGGAAACACCATATATTTT,CASSLGQTAGNTIYF
many,-,15,TRBV29-1,TRBJ1-4,TGCAGCGTTGTCCCCGGTGGCGCAACTAATGAAAAACTGTTTTTT,CSVVPGGATNEKLFF
many,-,14,TRBV19,TRBJ2-3,TGTGCCAGTAGTACCGGAGAAGGCACAGATACGCAGTATTTT,CASSTGEGTDTQYF